Listed below are T cell receptor beta chains from one sample, sequenced in a study of T-cell reconstitution after alpha-beta-depleted transplantation in children. One entry per CDR3 protein results from TCRdb running MiXCR on the PCR reads. The repertoire holds more than 85,000 distinct CDR3 sequences, with about 9.4% as singletons. Sequenced here: PBMCs from the stem cell graft donor, sampled from the stem cell graft. These receptors were taken from a human donor who donated a stem cell graft to a child with acute lymphoblastic leukemia. Each CDR3 is given with its conserved first and last residue. The order of the fields is D gene, clone size, V gene, J gene, CDR3 DNA, CDR3 protein. A D gene is named only where the DNA matches it firmly. Expanded clones are given a class, and other clones once, few, many or no size at all.

-	many	TRBV20-1	TRBJ1-5	TGCAGTGCTAGAGGATTCCCTTCTCAGCCCCAGCATTTT	CSARGFPSQPQHF
-	many	TRBV29-1	TRBJ2-3	TGCAGCGTTGGCCGGGACGCCCGGTCCGATACGCAGTATTTT	CSVGRDARSDTQYF
TRBD2	-	TRBV12-3/TRBV12-4	TRBJ2-1	TGTGCCAGCAGTTTTACGACTAGCGGATTCTACAATGAGCAGTTCTTC	CASSFTTSGFYNEQFF
-	many	TRBV20-1	TRBJ2-2	TGCAGTGCAAAACAGGGCTCGCTCGGGGAGCTGTTTTTT	CSAKQGSLGELFF
TRBD1	many	TRBV5-1	TRBJ1-2	TGCGCCAGCAGCTTGGGTAACAGGGGGGAAAACTATGGCTACACCTTC	CASSLGNRGENYGYTF
TRBD1	-	TRBV4-3	TRBJ2-7	TGCGCCAGCAGCCAAACCGGGACAGCGATCTACGAGCAGTACTTC	CASSQTGTAIYEQYF
TRBD1	many	TRBV6-5	TRBJ2-7	TGTGCCAGCAGTTACCGGACAGGGGTTCGCTACGAGCAGTACTTC	CASSYRTGVRYEQYF
-	many	TRBV7-2	TRBJ2-3	TGTGCCAGCAGCTTAGCGGGATTCTCCACAGATACGCAGTATTTT	CASSLAGFSTDTQYF
TRBD1	few	TRBV4-2	TRBJ2-3	TGTGCCAGCAGCTACCGGACAGGGAGCACAGATACGCAGTATTTT	CASSYRTGSTDTQYF
TRBD2	many	TRBV20-1	TRBJ2-5	TGCAGTGCTAGAGTAGGACTAGCGGGAGGGGGCCAAGAGACCCAGTACTTC	CSARVGLAGGGQETQYF
-	many	TRBV4-3	TRBJ2-4	TGCGCCAGCAGCCAAGATAGGGCCTTATCTTACATTCAGTACTTC	CASSQDRALSYIQYF
-	-	TRBV6-1	TRBJ1-1	TGTGCCAGCAGGCCGGGCCCTGGGGACGCTGAAGCTTTCTTT	CASRPGPGDAEAFF
-	many	TRBV5-1	TRBJ2-7	TGCGCCAGCAGCCCCGGGACTGATTACAGCTACGAGCAGTACTTC	CASSPGTDYSYEQYF
-	many	TRBV29-1	TRBJ1-2	TGCAGCGTTGAGGATAGGGATGGCTACACCTTC	CSVEDRDGYTF
TRBD2	many	TRBV6-4	TRBJ2-2	TGTGCCAGAAACTCCGGGACTAGCGGGGGAAACACCGGGGAGCTGTTTTTT	CARNSGTSGGNTGELFF
-	many	TRBV20-1	TRBJ2-7	TGCAGTGCTAGTTTATCCCCAGGGGACTCCTACGAGCAGTACTTC	CSASLSPGDSYEQYF
-	many	TRBV12-3/TRBV12-4	TRBJ2-3	TGTGCCAGCAGCAACCGGGACTTTGGGGCAGATACGCAGTATTTT	CASSNRDFGADTQYF
-	many	TRBV6-5	TRBJ2-5	TGTGCCAGCAGTTACAGGCCGGGGCAGGTCCACAAGCAGGAGACCCAGTACTTC	CASSYRPGQVHKQETQYF
-	many	TRBV19	TRBJ1-2	TGTGCCAGTCAGGAGAACGGTGGCTACACCTTC	CASQENGGYTF
-	many	TRBV20-1	TRBJ2-4	TGCAGTGCTAGAATGGTTTATGGGGGACAAAACATTCAGTACTTC	CSARMVYGGQNIQYF
-	-	TRBV9	TRBJ2-7	TGTGCCAGCAGCGTAGCTGGGACGAGCTCCTACGAGCAGTACTTC	CASSVAGTSSYEQYF
-	many	TRBV19	TRBJ1-3	TGTGCCACCGGGGAACACTCTGGAAACACCATATATTTT	CATGEHSGNTIYF
-	many	TRBV6-2/TRBV6-3	TRBJ2-7	TGTGCCAGCAGTCTGGACTATAAACTTCAGTACTTC	CASSLDYKLQYF
-	many	TRBV14	TRBJ1-6	TGTGCCAGCAGCCCGGAGACAGGAAATTCACCCCTCCACTTT	CASSPETGNSPLHF
TRBD1	many	TRBV12-3/TRBV12-4	TRBJ1-6	TGTGCCAGCAGCCAGGGGGGGATACGAATAGGTTCACCCCTCCACTTT	CASSQGGIRIGSPLHF
-	many	TRBV28	TRBJ1-1	TGTGCCAGCAGTTTCCCACTGACGAACACTGAAGCTTTCTTT	CASSFPLTNTEAFF
-	many	TRBV5-1	TRBJ1-4	TGCGCCAGCAGCTTTCGACAGGCTAATGAAAAACTGTTTTTT	CASSFRQANEKLFF